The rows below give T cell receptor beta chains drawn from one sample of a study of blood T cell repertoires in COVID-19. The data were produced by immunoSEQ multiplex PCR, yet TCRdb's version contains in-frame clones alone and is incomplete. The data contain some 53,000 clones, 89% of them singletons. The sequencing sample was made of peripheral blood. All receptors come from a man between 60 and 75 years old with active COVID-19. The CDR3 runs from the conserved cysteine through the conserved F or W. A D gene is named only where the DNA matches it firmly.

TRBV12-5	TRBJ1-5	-	CASGRTQGNQPQHF	TGTGCTAGTGGGCGAACCCAGGGCAATCAGCCCCAGCATTTT
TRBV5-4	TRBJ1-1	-	CASSLFDDLAGNTEAFF	TGTGCCAGCAGCTTGTTCGATGATCTGGCAGGGAACACTGAAGCTTTCTTT
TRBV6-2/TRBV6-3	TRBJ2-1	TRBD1	CASSRDRGFYNEQFF	TGTGCCAGCAGTCGAGACAGGGGGTTTTACAATGAGCAGTTCTTC
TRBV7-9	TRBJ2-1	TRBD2	CASPPGLAGGQFF	TGTGCCAGCCCCCCGGGACTAGCGGGAGGGCAGTTCTTC
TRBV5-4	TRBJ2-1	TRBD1	CASGTGRDNEQFF	TGTGCCAGCGGGACAGGTCGAGACAATGAGCAGTTCTTC
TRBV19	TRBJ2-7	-	CASNAPGNSYEQYF	TGTGCCAGTAATGCCCCAGGGAACTCCTACGAGCAGTACTTC
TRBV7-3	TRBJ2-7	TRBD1	CASSSPRDSGGEQYF	TGTGCCAGCAGCTCCCCCCGGGACAGCGGTGGGGAGCAGTACTTC
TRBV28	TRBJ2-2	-	CASSLWLATTGELFF	TGTGCCAGCAGCTTATGGCTAGCGACCACCGGGGAGCTGTTTTTT
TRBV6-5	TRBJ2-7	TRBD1	CASSPPGQGDEQYF	TGTGCCAGCAGTCCCCCGGGACAGGGCGACGAGCAGTACTTC
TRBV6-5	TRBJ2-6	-	CASSLSAGANVLTF	TGTGCCAGCAGCTTAAGCGCCGGGGCCAACGTCCTGACTTTC
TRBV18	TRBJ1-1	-	CASSPTMGLDTEAFF	TGTGCCAGCTCACCCACGATGGGGCTCGACACTGAAGCTTTCTTT